The 9 T cell receptor beta chains in this list originate from one sample, sequenced in a study of graft-versus-host responses after intestinal transplantation. The method was immunoSEQ multiplex PCR; TCRdb's version includes in-frame clones alone and lacks a portion of them. The data contain about 35,000 clones, around 94% of them singletons. The sequencing used PBMCs, collected 16 days after intestinal transplant. The receptor source for this set is a human patient who received an intestinal transplant, so some T cells may come from the graft donor.

The V call is TRBV4-1, the J call TRBJ2-1, with unresolved D. Germline assignment: CDR1 MGHRA and CDR2 YSYEKL. The CDR3 is 12 amino acids. Trimming removed 3 bases at V and 2 bases at J, with 2 bases between. This CDR3 reads CASSHTYNEQFF. The CDR3 nucleotides read TGCGCCAGCAGCCATACCTACAATGAGCAGTTCTTC.

This rearrangement joins TRBV14 to TRBJ1-3; D unclear. This CDR3 comprises 14 residues. Germline-derived CDR1 and CDR2 are SGHDN and FVKESK. The V end was cut by 4 bases, the J end by 2 bases, with 9 bases between. In nucleotides, the CDR3 is TGTGCCAGCAGCCGTTCGGATGCTGGAAACACCATATATTTT. It yields the protein CASSRSDAGNTIYF.

V and J are TRBV9 and TRBJ1-2, with D possibly TRBD1 on 6 matching bases. The CDR3 consists of 15 residues. Per germline, CDR1 SGDLS and CDR2 YYNGEE. Trimming pared 0 bases from V and 4 bases from J, leaving 13 bases between. In DNA, the CDR3 is TGTGCCAGCAGCGTAGCTAGGGACACGATCTATGGCTACACCTTC. As protein: CASSVARDTIYGYTF.

The rearrangement joins TRBV7-9 to TRBJ2-7; D not certain. Germline V gene sequence: CDR1 SEHNR, CDR2 FQNEAQ (reference sequence). The V gene lost 1 base and the J gene lost 3 bases, with 4 bases spanning the gap. The CDR3 totals 12 residues. The CDR3 coding sequence is TGTGCCAGCAGCTTAGAATTCTACGAGCAGTACTTC. Translating it yields CASSLEFYEQYF.

This chain uses TRBV28 with TRBJ2-6; 10 bases are shared with TRBD2. The length of the CDR3 is 18 residues. J was trimmed by 2 bases and V by 4 bases; bases with no gene match: 8. Germline values: CDR1 MDHEN, CDR2 SYDVKM. CDR3 nucleotide sequence: TGTGCCAGCAGTTCCTGGACTAGCGGTCTAGCTGGGGCCAACGTCCTGACTTTC. Its translation: CASSSWTSGLAGANVLTF. Filled out from reference TRBV28 and TRBJ2-6, the complete variable domain reads DVKVTQSSRYLVKRTGEKVFLECVQDMDHENMFWYRQDPGLGLRLIYFSYDVKMKEKGDIPEGYSVSREKKERFSLILESASTNQTSMYLCASSSWTSGLAGANVLTFGAGSRLTVL.

The gene calls are TRBV28 and TRBJ2-7; 9 nucleotides match TRBD1. The CDR3 is 14 amino acids. The ends lost 7 bases at V and 5 bases at J; junction bases unmatched: 9. The germline CDR1 and CDR2 sequences are MDHEN and SYDVKM. CDR3 region: CASTPLGQGHEQYF. DNA for the CDR3: TGTGCCAGCACCCCTCTAGGACAGGGGCACGAGCAGTACTTC. Based on the CDR3 plus reference TRBV28 and TRBJ2-7, the full variable domain is DVKVTQSSRYLVKRTGEKVFLECVQDMDHENMFWYRQDPGLGLRLIYFSYDVKMKEKGDIPEGYSVSREKKERFSLILESASTNQTSMYLCASTPLGQGHEQYFGPGTRLTVT.

The chain employs TRBV6-4 and TRBJ1-6, with a weak D call TRBD1 (6 bases). This CDR3 spans 14 amino acids. V was shortened by 3 bases and J by 7 bases, with 10 bases between the two germline ends. CDR1 MRHNA and CDR2 SNTAGT come from the germline V gene. The CDR3 loop reads CASSEGRGNSPLHF. CDR3 DNA sequence: TGTGCCAGCAGTGAGGGCAGGGGAAATTCACCCCTCCACTTT.

V is TRBV9 and J is TRBJ2-3; no clear D gene. Between the trimmed V and J ends, which lost 0 bases and 2 bases, there was a span of 13 bases. Germline V lookup: CDR1 SGDLS, CDR2 YYNGEE. The CDR3 consists of 16 residues. DNA of the CDR3: TGTGCCAGCAGCGTAGAGGGAAAGCCAGCCACAGATACGCAGTATTTT. This gives the protein CASSVEGKPATDTQYF.

The rearrangement joins TRBV6-5 to TRBJ2-3; D remains unclear. The CDR3 totals 12 residues. The germline V and J ends were trimmed by 2 bases and 6 bases, with 6 bases remaining between them. Germline V gene sequence: CDR1 MNHEY, CDR2 SVGAGI. CDR3 protein: CASSYAQDTQYF. In nucleotides, the CDR3 is TGTGCCAGCAGTTACGCCCAGGATACGCAGTATTTT.